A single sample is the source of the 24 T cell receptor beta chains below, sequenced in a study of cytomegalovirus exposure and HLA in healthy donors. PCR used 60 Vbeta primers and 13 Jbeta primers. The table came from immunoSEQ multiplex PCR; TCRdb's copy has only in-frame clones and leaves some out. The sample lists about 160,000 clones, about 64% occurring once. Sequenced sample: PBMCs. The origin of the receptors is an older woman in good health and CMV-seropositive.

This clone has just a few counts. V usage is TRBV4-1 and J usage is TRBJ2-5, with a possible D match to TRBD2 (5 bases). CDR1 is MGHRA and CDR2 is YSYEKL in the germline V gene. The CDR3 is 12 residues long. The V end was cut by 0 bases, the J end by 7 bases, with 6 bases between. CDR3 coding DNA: TGCGCCAGCAGCCAAGATCGGGGGACCCAGTACTTC. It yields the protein CASSQDRGTQYF.

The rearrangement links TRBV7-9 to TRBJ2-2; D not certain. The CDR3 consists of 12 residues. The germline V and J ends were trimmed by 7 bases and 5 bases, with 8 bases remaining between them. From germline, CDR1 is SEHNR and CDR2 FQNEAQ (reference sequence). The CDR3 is CASTHQTGELFF. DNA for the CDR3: TGTGCCAGCACCCATCAGACCGGGGAGCTGTTTTTT.

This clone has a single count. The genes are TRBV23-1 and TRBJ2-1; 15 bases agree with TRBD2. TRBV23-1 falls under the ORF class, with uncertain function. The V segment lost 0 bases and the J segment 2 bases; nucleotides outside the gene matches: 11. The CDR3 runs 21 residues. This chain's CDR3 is CASSQSQTGLAGGRTYNEQFF. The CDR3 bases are TGCGCCAGCAGTCAATCGCAGACGGGACTAGCGGGAGGAAGGACCTACAATGAGCAGTTCTTC.

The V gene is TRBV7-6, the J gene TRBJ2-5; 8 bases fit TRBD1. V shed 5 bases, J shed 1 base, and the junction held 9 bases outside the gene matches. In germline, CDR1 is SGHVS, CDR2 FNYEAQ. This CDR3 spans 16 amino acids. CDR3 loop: CASSLRTGLIQETQYF. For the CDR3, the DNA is TGTGCCAGCAGCCTGAGGACAGGGTTGATCCAAGAGACCCAGTACTTC.

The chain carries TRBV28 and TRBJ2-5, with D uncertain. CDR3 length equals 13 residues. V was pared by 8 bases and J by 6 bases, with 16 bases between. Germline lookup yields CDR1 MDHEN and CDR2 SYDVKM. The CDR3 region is CASYSAGSKTQYF. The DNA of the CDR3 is TGTGCCAGCTATTCGGCAGGCTCGAAGACCCAGTACTTC.

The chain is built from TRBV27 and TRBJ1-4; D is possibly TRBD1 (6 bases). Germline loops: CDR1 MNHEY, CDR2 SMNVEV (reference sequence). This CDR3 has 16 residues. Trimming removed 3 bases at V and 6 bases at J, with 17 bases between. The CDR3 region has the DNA TGTGCCAGCAGTTTCCGACAGGCCTTGGGACATGAAAAACTGTTTTTT. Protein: CASSFRQALGHEKLFF.

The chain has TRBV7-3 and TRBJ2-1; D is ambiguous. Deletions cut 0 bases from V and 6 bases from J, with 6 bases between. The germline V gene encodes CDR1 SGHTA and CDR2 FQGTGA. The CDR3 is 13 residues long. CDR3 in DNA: TGTGCCAGCAGCTTAACGACTTTCAATGAGCAGTTCTTC. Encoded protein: CASSLTTFNEQFF.

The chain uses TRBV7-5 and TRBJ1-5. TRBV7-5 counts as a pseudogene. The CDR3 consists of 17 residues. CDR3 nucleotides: TGTGCCAGAAGCTTAGCGGATCGGATGGAGATCAATCAGCCCCAGCATTTT. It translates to CARSLADRMEINQPQHF.

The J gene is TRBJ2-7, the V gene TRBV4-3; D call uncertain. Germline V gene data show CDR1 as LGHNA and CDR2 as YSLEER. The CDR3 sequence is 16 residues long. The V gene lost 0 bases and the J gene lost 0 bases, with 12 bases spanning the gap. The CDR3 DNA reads TGCGCCAGCAGCCAAGAAGTCCGGGTTAGCTCCTACGAGCAGTACTTC. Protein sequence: CASSQEVRVSSYEQYF.

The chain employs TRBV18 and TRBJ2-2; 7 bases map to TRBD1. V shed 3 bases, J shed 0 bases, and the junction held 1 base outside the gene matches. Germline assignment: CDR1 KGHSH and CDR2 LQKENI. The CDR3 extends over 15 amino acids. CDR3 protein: CASSPGTANTGELFF. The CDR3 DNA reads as TGTGCCAGCTCACCCGGGACAGCGAACACCGGGGAGCTGTTTTTT.

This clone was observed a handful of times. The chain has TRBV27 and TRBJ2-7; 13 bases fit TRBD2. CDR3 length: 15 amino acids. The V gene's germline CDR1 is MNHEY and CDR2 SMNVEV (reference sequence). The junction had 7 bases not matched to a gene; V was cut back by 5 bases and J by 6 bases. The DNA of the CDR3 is TGTGCCAGCAGTCCAGGGACTAGCGGGATTGGCGAGCAGTACTTC. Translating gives CASSPGTSGIGEQYF.

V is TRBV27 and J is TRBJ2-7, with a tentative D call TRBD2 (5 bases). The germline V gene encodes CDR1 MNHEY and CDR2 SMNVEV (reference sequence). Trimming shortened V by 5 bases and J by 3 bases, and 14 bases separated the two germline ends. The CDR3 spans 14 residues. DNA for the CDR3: TGTGCCAGCAGTCCCGGGGTCTACCTCTACGAGCAGTACTTC. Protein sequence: CASSPGVYLYEQYF.

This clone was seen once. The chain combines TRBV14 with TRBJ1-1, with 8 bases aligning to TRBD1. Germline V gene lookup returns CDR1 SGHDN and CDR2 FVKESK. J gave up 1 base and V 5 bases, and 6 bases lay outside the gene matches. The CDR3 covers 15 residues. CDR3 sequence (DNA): TGTGCCAGCAGCTGGTCTGACAGGGGGAACACTGAAGCTTTCTTT. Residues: CASSWSDRGNTEAFF.

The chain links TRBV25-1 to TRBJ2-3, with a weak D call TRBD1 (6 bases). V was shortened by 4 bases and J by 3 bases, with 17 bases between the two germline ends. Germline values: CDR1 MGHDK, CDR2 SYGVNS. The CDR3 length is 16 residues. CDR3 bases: TGTGCCAGCAGTGGGGACACCTATTATGTTACAGATACGCAGTATTTT. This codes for CASSGDTYYVTDTQYF.

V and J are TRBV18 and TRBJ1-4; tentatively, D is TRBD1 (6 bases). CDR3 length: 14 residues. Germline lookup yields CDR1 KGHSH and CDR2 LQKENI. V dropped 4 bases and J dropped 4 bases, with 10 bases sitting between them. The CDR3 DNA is TGTGCCAGCTCACGGGGACAACTTAATGAAAAACTGTTTTTT. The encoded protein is CASSRGQLNEKLFF.

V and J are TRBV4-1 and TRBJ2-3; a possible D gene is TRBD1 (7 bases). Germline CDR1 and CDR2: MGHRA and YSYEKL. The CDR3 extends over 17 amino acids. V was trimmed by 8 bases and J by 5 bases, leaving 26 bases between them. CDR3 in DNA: TGCGCCAGCGGACGCTCAGGGGGGTTGGAAACCGAAGATACGCAGTATTTT. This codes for CASGRSGGLETEDTQYF.

The CDR3 loop is CASSQLSGVDETQYF. CDR3 coding DNA: TGTGCCAGCAGCCAACTTTCCGGGGTCGATGAGACCCAGTACTTC. The chain carries TRBV16 and TRBJ2-5; tentative D call: TRBD2 (5 bases). The germline V gene encodes CDR1 KGHSY and CDR2 FQNENV. V was pared by 2 bases and J by 5 bases, with 15 bases between. CDR3 length: 15 amino acids.

As DNA, the CDR3 is TGTGCCAGCAGTTTCCTCGCTAGCGGGAGGGCCCAACAACTCAACGATGAGCAGTTCTTC. Encoded protein: CASSFLASGRAQQLNDEQFF. The chain combines TRBV27 with TRBJ2-1; 12 bases map to TRBD2. The length of the CDR3 is 20 residues. J gave up 8 bases and V 3 bases, and 20 bases lay outside the gene matches. In germline, CDR1 is MNHEY, CDR2 SMNVEV (reference sequence).

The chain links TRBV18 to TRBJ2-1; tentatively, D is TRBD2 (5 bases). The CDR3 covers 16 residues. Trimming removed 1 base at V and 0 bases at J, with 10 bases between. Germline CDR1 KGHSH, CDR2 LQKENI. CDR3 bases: TGTGCCAGCTCACCACTTCGTCGGGGCTCCTACAATGAGCAGTTCTTC. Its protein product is CASSPLRRGSYNEQFF.

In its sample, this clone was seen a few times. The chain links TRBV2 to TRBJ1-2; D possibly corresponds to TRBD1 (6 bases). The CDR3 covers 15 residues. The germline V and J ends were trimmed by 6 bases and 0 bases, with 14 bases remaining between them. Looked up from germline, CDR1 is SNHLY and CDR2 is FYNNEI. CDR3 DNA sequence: TGTGCCAGCAGGGCCGGACAGTCGACTAACTATGGCTACACCTTC. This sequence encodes CASRAGQSTNYGYTF.

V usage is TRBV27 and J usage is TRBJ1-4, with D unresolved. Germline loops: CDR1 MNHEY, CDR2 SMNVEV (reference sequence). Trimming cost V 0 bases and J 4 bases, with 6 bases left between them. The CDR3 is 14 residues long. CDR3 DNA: TGTGCCAGCAGTTTATCAGCCGGTAATGAAAAACTGTTTTTT. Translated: CASSLSAGNEKLFF.

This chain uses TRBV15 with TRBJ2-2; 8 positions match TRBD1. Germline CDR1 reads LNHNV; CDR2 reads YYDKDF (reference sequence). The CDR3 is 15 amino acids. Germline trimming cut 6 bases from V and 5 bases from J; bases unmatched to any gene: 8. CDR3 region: CATRFRGQETGELFF. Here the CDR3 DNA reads TGTGCCACCAGGTTCAGGGGGCAAGAAACCGGGGAGCTGTTTTTT.

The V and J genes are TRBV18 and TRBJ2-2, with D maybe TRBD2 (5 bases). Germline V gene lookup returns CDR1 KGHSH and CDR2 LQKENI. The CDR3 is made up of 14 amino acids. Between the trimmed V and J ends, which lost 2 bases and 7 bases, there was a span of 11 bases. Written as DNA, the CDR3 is TGTGCCAGCTCACCAGAAGGAGGAGGCGGGGAGCTGTTTTTT. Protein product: CASSPEGGGGELFF.

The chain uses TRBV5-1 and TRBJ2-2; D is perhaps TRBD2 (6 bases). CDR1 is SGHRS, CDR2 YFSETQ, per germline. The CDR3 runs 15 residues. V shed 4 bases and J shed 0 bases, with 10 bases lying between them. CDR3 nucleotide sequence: TGCGCCAGCAGCCCGGGACTGTCGAACACCGGGGAGCTGTTTTTT. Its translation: CASSPGLSNTGELFF.